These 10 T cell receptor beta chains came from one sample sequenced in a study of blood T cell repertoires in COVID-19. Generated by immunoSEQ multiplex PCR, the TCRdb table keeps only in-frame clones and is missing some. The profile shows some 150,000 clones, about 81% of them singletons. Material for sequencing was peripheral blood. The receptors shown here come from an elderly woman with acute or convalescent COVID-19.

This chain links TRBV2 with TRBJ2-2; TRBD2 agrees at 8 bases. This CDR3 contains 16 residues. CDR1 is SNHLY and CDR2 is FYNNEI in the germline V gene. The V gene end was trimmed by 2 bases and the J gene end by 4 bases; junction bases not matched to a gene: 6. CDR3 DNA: TGTGCCAGCAGTGAACTCGGGGGGGCTAGCACCGGGGAGCTGTTTTTT. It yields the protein CASSELGGASTGELFF.

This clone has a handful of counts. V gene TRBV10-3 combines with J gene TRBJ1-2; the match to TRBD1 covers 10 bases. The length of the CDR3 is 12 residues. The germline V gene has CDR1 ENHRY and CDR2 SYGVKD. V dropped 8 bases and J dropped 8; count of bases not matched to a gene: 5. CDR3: CAIRGTGEGYTF. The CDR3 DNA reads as TGTGCCATCCGGGGGACAGGGGAAGGCTACACCTTC.

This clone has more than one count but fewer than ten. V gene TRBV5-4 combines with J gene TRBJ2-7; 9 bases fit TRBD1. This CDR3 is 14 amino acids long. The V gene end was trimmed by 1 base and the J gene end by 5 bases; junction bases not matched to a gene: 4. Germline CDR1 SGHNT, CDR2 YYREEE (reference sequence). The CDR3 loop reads CASSLLQGADEQYF. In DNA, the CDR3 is TGTGCCAGCAGCTTGTTACAGGGGGCCGACGAGCAGTACTTC.

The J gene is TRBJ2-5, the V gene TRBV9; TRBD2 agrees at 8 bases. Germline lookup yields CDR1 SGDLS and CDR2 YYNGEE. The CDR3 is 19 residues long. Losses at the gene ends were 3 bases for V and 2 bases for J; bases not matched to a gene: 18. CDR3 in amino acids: CASSGEGRGTSGIQETQYF. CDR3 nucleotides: TGTGCCAGCAGCGGAGAGGGGAGGGGGACTAGTGGGATTCAAGAGACCCAGTACTTC. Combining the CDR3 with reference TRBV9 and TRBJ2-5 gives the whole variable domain DSGVTQTPKHLITATGQRVTLRCSPRSGDLSVYWYQQSLDQGLQFLIQYYNGEERAKGNILERFSAQQFPDLHSELNLSSLELGDSALYFCASSGEGRGTSGIQETQYFGPGTRLLVL.

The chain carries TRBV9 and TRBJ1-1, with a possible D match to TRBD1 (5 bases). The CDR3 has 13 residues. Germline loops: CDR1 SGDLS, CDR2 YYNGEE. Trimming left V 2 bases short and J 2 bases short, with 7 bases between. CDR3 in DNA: TGTGCCAGCAGCGTGCAGGGAAACACTGAAGCTTTCTTT. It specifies CASSVQGNTEAFF.

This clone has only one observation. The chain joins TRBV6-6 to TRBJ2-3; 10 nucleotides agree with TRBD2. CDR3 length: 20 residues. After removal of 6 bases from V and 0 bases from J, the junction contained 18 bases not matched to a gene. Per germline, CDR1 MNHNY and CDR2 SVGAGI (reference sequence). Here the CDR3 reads CASSKLPGASGGASTDTQYF. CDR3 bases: TGTGCCAGCAGCAAACTACCCGGGGCTAGCGGGGGAGCTAGCACAGATACGCAGTATTTT.

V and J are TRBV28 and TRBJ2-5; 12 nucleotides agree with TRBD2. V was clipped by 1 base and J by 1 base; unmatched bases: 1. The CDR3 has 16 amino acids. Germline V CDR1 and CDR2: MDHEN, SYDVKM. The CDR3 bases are TGTGCCAGCAGTTTATTACTAGCGGGGGGCCAAGAGACCCAGTACTTC. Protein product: CASSLLLAGGQETQYF.

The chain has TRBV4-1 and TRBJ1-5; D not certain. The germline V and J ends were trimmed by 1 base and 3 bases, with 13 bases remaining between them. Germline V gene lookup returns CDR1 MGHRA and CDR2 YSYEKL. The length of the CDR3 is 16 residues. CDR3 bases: TGCGCCAGCAGCCAAGGGTTCAGGAAACCCAATCAGCCCCAGCATTTT. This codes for CASSQGFRKPNQPQHF.

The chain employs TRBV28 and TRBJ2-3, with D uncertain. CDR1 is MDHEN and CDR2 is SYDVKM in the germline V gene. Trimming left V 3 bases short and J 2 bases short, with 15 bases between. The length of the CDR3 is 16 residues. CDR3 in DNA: TGTGCCAGCAGTTTCTTTGCGGAAGAGTACACAGATACGCAGTATTTT. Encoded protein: CASSFFAEEYTDTQYF.

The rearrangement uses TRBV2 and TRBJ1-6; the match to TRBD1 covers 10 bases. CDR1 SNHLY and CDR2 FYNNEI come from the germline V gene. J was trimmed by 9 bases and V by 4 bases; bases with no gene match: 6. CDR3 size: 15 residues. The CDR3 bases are TGTGCCAGCAGTGGGGACAGGGGAGTCGGTTCACCCCTCCACTTT. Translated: CASSGDRGVGSPLHF.